The 20 T cell receptor beta chains below were found in one sample sequenced in a study of CD8+CD57+ T cells in acquired aplastic anemia. Individuals selected for sequencing had exhibited CD8+CD57+ cell expansion on flow cytometry. It was genomic DNA that served as the template for profiling TCR beta VDJ and CDR3. TCRdb independently ran MiXCR on the reads; one entry per CDR3 protein. The sample includes about 98,000 distinct CDR3 sequences, 55% to 75% of them seen just once. The specimen sequenced was sorted CD4+, CD8+, or CD8+CD57+ T cells (not recorded which) from PBMCs. The receptors shown here come from a human donor with aplastic anemia.

This clonotype showed up just once. The chain carries TRBV20-1 and TRBJ1-5, with 9 bases aligning to TRBD1. V lost 6 bases to trimming and J lost 5 bases; unmatched junction nucleotides: 11. The germline CDR1 and CDR2 sequences are DFQATT and SNEGSKA (reference sequence). CDR3 length: 15 residues. Written as DNA, the CDR3 is TGCAGTGCGAGGAGACAGGGGGTTTTAGATCAGCCCCAGCATTTT. It codes for CSARRQGVLDQPQHF.

The J gene is TRBJ2-7, the V gene TRBV19; D might be TRBD1 (6 bases). CDR1 is LNHDA, CDR2 SQIVND, per germline (reference sequence). There are 12 residues in the CDR3. With 10 bases removed from V and 6 bases from J, the gap between germline ends came to 16 bases. This chain's CDR3 is CATGGQRGEQYF. The CDR3 nucleotides read TGTGCCACCGGAGGACAGAGAGGCGAGCAGTACTTC.

This rearrangement joins TRBV29-1 to TRBJ2-7; TRBD1 matches at 7 bases. Germline-derived CDR1 and CDR2 are SQVTM and ANQGSEA. The CDR3 length is 13 residues. With V trimmed by 4 bases and J by 2 bases, 5 bases remained unmatched. CDR3 in amino acids: CSVGAGQAYEQYF. For the CDR3, the DNA is TGCAGCGTTGGGGCAGGACAGGCCTACGAGCAGTACTTC.

V gene TRBV2 combines with J gene TRBJ2-7; 7 bases fit TRBD2. J gave up 5 bases and V 2 bases, and 9 bases lay outside the gene matches. The CDR3 contains 15 residues. Germline CDR1 and CDR2: SNHLY and FYNNEI. CDR3 coding DNA: TGTGCCAGCAGTGAATCGTGGGGGGGGAGAAACGAGCAGTACTTC. Translated: CASSESWGGRNEQYF.

The CDR3 here is CASSHNSGSDETQYF. CDR3 in DNA: TGTGCCAGCAGCCACAATAGCGGGAGTGACGAGACCCAGTACTTC. The chain is built from TRBV7-4 and TRBJ2-5, with TRBD2 matching over 9 bases. Germline trimming cut 5 bases from V and 5 bases from J; bases unmatched to any gene: 9. The germline V gene has CDR1 SGHVT and CDR2 SQSDAQ. This CDR3 region has 15 residues.

This clonotype has only a few counts. V is TRBV10-2 and J is TRBJ2-3; D is possibly TRBD1 (5 bases). Trimming shortened V by 3 bases and J by 5 bases, and 18 bases separated the two germline ends. From germline, CDR1 is WSHSY and CDR2 SAAADI. This CDR3 spans 16 amino acids. CDR3 protein: CASSDMAGSGLDTQYF. The CDR3 nucleotides read TGCGCCAGCAGTGATATGGCAGGGTCCGGATTAGATACGCAGTATTTT.

The chain couples TRBV19 to TRBJ1-6; 10 bases align to TRBD1. This CDR3 comprises 14 residues. CDR1 and CDR2 from the germline V gene are LNHDA and SQIVND (reference sequence). The J segment lost 11 bases and the V segment lost 6 bases, leaving 7 bases of the junction unmatched. CDR3 in DNA: TGTGCCAGTAGCCTCGGGACAGGGGATCCACCCCTCCACTTT. This encodes CASSLGTGDPPLHF.

This chain uses TRBV24-1 with TRBJ1-6; D perhaps matches TRBD1 (6 bases). The V and J ends lost 7 bases and 2 bases respectively, with 23 bases between them. The germline V gene encodes CDR1 KGHDR and CDR2 SFDVKD. This CDR3 region has 19 residues. DNA for the CDR3: TGTGCCACCAGACCCATCCGTGGGGGGGCTGACCCCTATAATTCACCCCTCCACTTT. Translation: CATRPIRGGADPYNSPLHF.

This chain joins TRBV19 and TRBJ2-5; D might be TRBD2 (5 bases). CDR1 is LNHDA and CDR2 is SQIVND in the germline V gene (reference sequence). Trimming pared 4 bases from V and 1 base from J, leaving 7 bases between. There are 13 residues in the CDR3. This CDR3 reads CASSTDFQETQYF. In nucleotides, the CDR3 is TGTGCCAGTAGTACGGACTTCCAAGAGACCCAGTACTTC. Based on the CDR3 plus reference TRBV19 and TRBJ2-5, the full variable domain is DGGITQSPKYLFRKEGQNVTLSCEQNLNHDAMYWYRQDPGQGLRLIYYSQIVNDFQKGDIAEGYSVSREKKESFPLTVTSAQKNPTAFYLCASSTDFQETQYFGPGTRLLVL.

This clonotype was counted ten times or more. The genes are TRBV5-8 and TRBJ2-7; D may be TRBD1 (5 bases). The CDR3 extends over 15 amino acids. The ends were cut back, 2 bases at V and 3 bases at J, with 15 bases in the middle. Germline CDR1 reads SGHTS; CDR2 reads YDEGEE. CDR3 DNA: TGTGCCAGCAGCTTCATGTTTGGACAAGACTACGAGCAGTACTTC. Protein: CASSFMFGQDYEQYF.

This rearrangement joins TRBV25-1 to TRBJ1-6; D is ambiguous. This CDR3 contains 15 residues. Trimming took 3 bases from V and 7 from J, leaving 13 bases between them. Germline CDR1 reads MGHDK; CDR2 reads SYGVNS. CDR3 region: CASSEARGYNSPLHF. CDR3 DNA sequence: TGTGCCAGCAGTGAGGCCAGAGGGTACAATTCACCCCTCCACTTT.

This clonotype was found many times. The chain employs TRBV19 and TRBJ1-1; no reliable D call. Germline values: CDR1 LNHDA, CDR2 SQIVND (reference sequence). This CDR3 has 13 residues. Trimming pared 6 bases from V and 4 bases from J, leaving 12 bases between. The CDR3: CASSLVGGTEAFF. The CDR3 DNA sequence: TGTGCCAGTAGCCTCGTGGGCGGCACTGAAGCTTTCTTT.

The V call is TRBV7-9, the J call TRBJ1-5, with D uncertain. This CDR3 region has 14 residues. The ends were cut back, 0 bases at V and 3 bases at J, with 6 bases in the middle. Germline assignment: CDR1 SEHNR and CDR2 FQNEAQ (reference sequence). The CDR3 coding sequence is TGTGCCAGCAGCTTAGCAGGGTCCAATCAGCCCCAGCATTTT. Residues: CASSLAGSNQPQHF.

The V call is TRBV5-1, the J call TRBJ2-3; no reliable D call. Trimming left V 7 bases short and J 1 base short, with 13 bases between. This CDR3 is 14 amino acids long. CDR1 and CDR2 from the germline V gene are SGHRS and YFSETQ. The CDR3: CASVSDGGTDTQYF. CDR3 in DNA: TGCGCCAGCGTCAGTGATGGTGGCACAGATACGCAGTATTTT. The variable domain in full, completed from reference TRBV5-1 and TRBJ2-3, reads KAGVTQTPRYLIKTRGQQVTLSCSPISGHRSVSWYQQTPGQGLQFLFEYFSETQRNKGNFPGRFSGRQFSNSRSEMNVSTLELGDSALYLCASVSDGGTDTQYFGPGTRLTVL.

This chain links TRBV20-1 with TRBJ1-1, with 10 bases lining up with TRBD1. This CDR3 is built from 13 residues. V lost 4 bases and J lost 3; bases outside the gene matches: 2. Germline V gives CDR1 DFQATT, CDR2 SNEGSKA (reference sequence). CDR3 in amino acids: CSAKGQGHTEAFF. DNA of the CDR3: TGCAGTGCTAAGGGACAGGGGCACACTGAAGCTTTCTTT.

This chain links TRBV20-1 with TRBJ2-7; 7 bases agree with TRBD2. V gave up 0 bases and J gave up 5 bases; unmatched junction bases: 13. This CDR3 has 16 residues. Germline CDR1 DFQATT, CDR2 SNEGSKA (reference sequence). As DNA, the CDR3 is TGCAGTGCTAGAGATCAAGGGTTGGGAGGGCCAGACGAGCAGTACTTC. Its translation: CSARDQGLGGPDEQYF.

The chain employs TRBV11-3 and TRBJ1-2; the D is unclear. There are 15 residues in the CDR3. CDR1 is SGHNT, CDR2 YENEEA, per germline. The ends were cut back, 0 bases at V and 8 bases at J, with 16 bases in the middle. CDR3 in DNA: TGTGCCAGCAGCTTAGAAGGTCTCCAAAACGGGGGCTACACCTTC. This codes for CASSLEGLQNGGYTF.

In DNA, the CDR3 is TGTGCCACCAGCAGAGATCAGAGCACCTACGAGCAGTACTTC. This gives the protein CATSRDQSTYEQYF. The chain joins TRBV15 to TRBJ2-7; D is unresolved. Germline-derived CDR1 and CDR2 are LNHNV and YYDKDF (reference sequence). The CDR3 loop spans 14 amino acids. Trimming pared 0 bases from V and 2 bases from J, leaving 8 bases between.

The chain recombines TRBV9 with TRBJ2-7; D is unresolved. The V gene's germline CDR1 is SGDLS and CDR2 YYNGEE. Trimming cost V 2 bases and J 1 base, with 10 bases left between them. The CDR3 loop spans 14 amino acids. For the CDR3, the DNA is TGTGCCAGCAGCGTCCAGGAGCTTTCCTACGAGCAGTACTTC. Encoded protein: CASSVQELSYEQYF.

Comments on this clonotype: Being one base from a much bigger clone, this may be a read error. The genes are TRBV4-2 and TRBJ2-3; 7 nucleotides line up with TRBD1. Germline CDR1 and CDR2: LGHNA and YNFKEQ. CDR3 length: 16 amino acids. The V segment lost 8 bases and the J segment 2 bases; nucleotides outside the gene matches: 13. The CDR3 coding sequence is TGTGCCAGCGGCCCAGACAGGGTTCGGGACACAGATACGCAGTATTTT. Residues: CASGPDRVRDTDTQYF.